This entry concerns a single T cell receptor beta chain. What it recognizes is unknown. CDR3 length: 17 amino acids. V was pared by 6 bases and J by 3 bases, with 22 bases between. Germline CDR1 is SSHAT and CDR2 is FNYEAQ (reference sequence). MiXCR, applied by TCRdb to the RT-PCR reads, yields one record per CDR3 protein. The table has about 180,000 distinct CDR3 sequences, around 9% seen once. This specimen comes from a study of response to subunit inactivated influenza vaccine. Study-level findings and limits: Authors proposed each seasonal influenza vaccination draws in few new T cells.

This sequence was found in a middle-aged man who received an inactivated influenza vaccine. The material sequenced was non-naive T cells sorted from PBMCs, taken on the day of vaccination. The V call is TRBV7-7, the J call TRBJ2-3; TRBD1 might be the D (5 bases). CDR3 residues: CASRSAPPQGRTDTQYF. Written as DNA, the CDR3 is TGTGCCAGCAGATCAGCCCCCCCGCAGGGTCGGACAGATACGCAGTATTTT.